This T cell receptor beta chain derives from a study of blood T cell repertoires in COVID-19. For the study at large: Some COVID-19 samples were acute and others convalescent; all came from the United States, Italy and Spain. Sources were T cells, B-cell-depleted T cells, or PBMCs; the material itself was cDNA or gDNA.

Authors' methods: Counts of nucleated cells, estimated from reference gene primer amplification, were obtained. Some clones are missing from TCRdb's copy, which holds only in-frame ones; the method was immunoSEQ multiplex PCR. Clone size and the V and J calls come from that table; the DNA yielded D and trimming. Of around 160,000 clones detected, approximately 83% appear once; the ten largest clones hold more than 7.5%. Looked up from germline, CDR1 is SGHTA and CDR2 is FQGTGA. The CDR3 contains 15 residues. Trimming cost V 5 bases and J 4 bases; bases outside gene matches: 7. Seattle participants joined during active infection and were tracked over time.

The chain combines TRBV7-3 with TRBJ2-1, with TRBD1 identical over 8 bases. The source material was peripheral blood. The receptor was derived from a woman aged 60-75 years with COVID-19, enrolled during active disease. CDR3 bases: TGTGCCAGCAGCCTAAGACAGGGGTCATACAATGAGCAGTTCTTC. Translating gives CASSLRQGSYNEQFF.